The 15 T cell receptor beta chains listed next were all sequenced from one sample in a study of brain metastases from non-small cell lung cancer. Only in-frame clones appear in the TCRdb table, and some are missing; sequencing was by immunoSEQ multiplex PCR. Of some 4,000 clones detected, roughly 90% appear once; the ten largest clones hold approximately 3.5%. Specimen: primary lung tumor tissue. The receptors come from a donor aged 40 or older with non-small cell lung cancer.

The chain employs TRBV14 and TRBJ1-1; 11 nucleotides agree with TRBD1. Germline loops: CDR1 SGHDN, CDR2 FVKESK. V was clipped by 3 bases and J by 4 bases; unmatched bases: 4. The length of the CDR3 is 15 residues. The CDR3 DNA reads TGTGCCAGCAGCCAGCTCGGGACAGGGGGCACTGAAGCTTTCTTT. Translation gives CASSQLGTGGTEAFF. Full variable domain (remainder filled in from reference TRBV14 and TRBJ1-1): EAGVTQFPSHSVIEKGQTVTLRCDPISGHDNLYWYRRVMGKEIKFLLHFVKESKQDESGMPNNRFLAERTGGTYSTLKVQPAELEDSGVYFCASSQLGTGGTEAFFGQGTRLTVV.

The chain combines TRBV14 with TRBJ2-7, with D possibly TRBD2 on 6 matching bases. V was trimmed by 5 bases and J by 1 base, leaving 12 bases between them. Per the germline V gene, CDR1 is SGHDN and CDR2 is FVKESK. This CDR3 is built from 14 residues. This chain's CDR3 is CASSGGSPSYEQYF. CDR3 DNA: TGTGCCAGCAGCGGGGGGTCCCCTTCCTACGAGCAGTACTTC.

The V gene is TRBV20-1, the J gene TRBJ2-5; maybe TRBD2 (6 bases). CDR1 and CDR2 from the germline V gene are DFQATT and SNEGSKA (reference sequence). The CDR3 is made up of 11 amino acids. Trimming shortened V by 7 bases and J by 5 bases, and 11 bases separated the two germline ends. The CDR3 coding sequence is TGCAGTGGACGGGAGTGGGAGACCCAGTACTTC. It is translated as CSGREWETQYF.

Concerning this clone itself: At the DNA level, this CDR3 is encoded by other sequences in the same sample as well. The rearrangement joins TRBV24-1 to TRBJ2-1, with 12 bases identical to TRBD1. Germline CDR1 reads KGHDR; CDR2 reads SFDVKD. The V gene end was trimmed by 9 bases and the J gene end by 5 bases; junction bases not matched to a gene: 10. CDR3 length: 16 residues. CDR3 region: CATQMGGQGADNEQFF. The CDR3 bases are TGTGCCACCCAGATGGGGGGACAGGGGGCCGACAATGAGCAGTTCTTC.

The rearrangement uses TRBV28 and TRBJ1-5; 7 nucleotides agree with TRBD1. Looked up from germline, CDR1 is MDHEN and CDR2 is SYDVKM. V lost 6 bases and J lost 4; bases outside the gene matches: 9. There are 15 residues in the CDR3. This CDR3 is CASRSRDSYNQPQHF. In DNA form, the CDR3 reads TGTGCCAGCAGGTCCCGGGACAGTTATAATCAGCCCCAGCATTTT.

V is TRBV7-3 and J is TRBJ2-1; tentatively, D is TRBD2 (6 bases). V lost 4 bases and J 2 bases, leaving 12 bases between the germline ends. The length of the CDR3 is 15 residues. Per germline, CDR1 SGHTA and CDR2 FQGTGA. In DNA form, the CDR3 reads TGTGCCAGCAGCTCCGGAGGGCCAACCTACAATGAGCAGTTCTTC. Translating gives CASSSGGPTYNEQFF. Together with reference TRBV7-3 and TRBJ2-1, the CDR3 gives the full variable domain: GAGVSQTPSNKVTEKGKYVELRCDPISGHTALYWYRQSLGQGPEFLIYFQGTGAADDSGLPNDRFFAVRPEGSVSTLKIQRTERGDSAVYLCASSSGGPTYNEQFFGPGTRLTVL.

This clone was detected only once. The chain combines TRBV7-2 with TRBJ1-6; possible D gene TRBD1, 6 bases. CDR1 is SGHTA and CDR2 is FQGNSA in the germline V gene. V lost 5 bases, J lost 10 bases, and 18 bases lay in between. The CDR3 consists of 15 residues. The CDR3 sequence: CASSPQGQGQSPLHF. The CDR3 DNA is TGTGCCAGCAGCCCCCAAGGGCAGGGGCAATCACCCCTCCACTTT.

The rearrangement links TRBV24-1 to TRBJ2-2, with D possibly matching TRBD1 (6 bases). The germline CDR1 and CDR2 sequences are KGHDR and SFDVKD. This CDR3 is 15 amino acids long. V was shortened by 3 bases and J by 7 bases, with 14 bases between the two germline ends. As DNA, the CDR3 is TGTGCCACCAGTGATACTGCACAGGGTTACGGGGAGCTGTTTTTT. Translation: CATSDTAQGYGELFF.

The V and J genes are TRBV18 and TRBJ2-3; the D gene is possibly TRBD2 (5 bases). V shed 0 bases and J shed 0 bases, with 13 bases lying between them. The CDR3 covers 17 residues. The V gene's germline CDR1 is KGHSH and CDR2 LQKENI. CDR3 residues: CASSPPGYGVSTDTQYF. As DNA, the CDR3 is TGTGCCAGCTCACCACCAGGATACGGGGTCAGCACAGATACGCAGTATTTT.

The chain combines TRBV27 with TRBJ1-1, with D tentatively TRBD1 (5 bases). The CDR3 length is 13 residues. Germline CDR1 MNHEY, CDR2 SMNVEV (reference sequence). V was pared by 5 bases and J by 7 bases, with 14 bases between. The CDR3 spells CASSGLRVGEAFF. In nucleotides, the CDR3 is TGTGCCAGCAGTGGCCTCAGGGTGGGTGAAGCTTTCTTT.

J is TRBJ2-1 and V is TRBV30; D may be TRBD1 (5 bases). The CDR3 contains 13 residues. V was shortened by 2 bases and J by 3 bases, with 8 bases between the two germline ends. Germline CDR1 is GTSNPN and CDR2 is SVGIG (reference sequence). CDR3 nucleotides: TGTGCCTGGAGTCCACAGGTCTACAATGAGCAGTTCTTC. Protein product: CAWSPQVYNEQFF.

The sample holds one count of this clone. The J gene is TRBJ2-3, the V gene TRBV6-5, with D possibly being TRBD2 (7 bases). Trimming took 8 bases from V and 9 from J, leaving 18 bases between them. This CDR3 region has 13 residues. Germline loops: CDR1 MNHEY, CDR2 SVGAGI. The CDR3 loop is CASRFLEGGTQYF. The CDR3 DNA follows: TGTGCCAGCCGTTTTTTGGAGGGGGGGACGCAGTATTTT.

CDR3 residues: CASSPEEASGNLAKNIQYF. The CDR3 coding sequence is TGCGCCAGCAGCCCTGAAGAGGCTAGCGGGAACCTAGCCAAAAACATTCAGTACTTC. The rearrangement uses TRBV5-1 and TRBJ2-4; 9 positions match TRBD2. J gave up 0 bases and V 4 bases, and 14 bases lay outside the gene matches. CDR1 is SGHRS, CDR2 YFSETQ, per germline. The CDR3 runs to 19 residues.

The chain is built from TRBV12-3 or TRBV12-4 and TRBJ1-1; no firm D call. The CDR3 runs 13 residues. Trimming removed 8 bases from V and 0 bases from J, with 10 bases in between. The CDR3 protein is CASLLTVNTEAFF. CDR3 bases: TGTGCCAGCCTCCTGACGGTGAACACTGAAGCTTTCTTT.

V gene TRBV10-3 combines with J gene TRBJ1-2; no definite D call. V was shortened by 0 bases and J by 8 bases, with 13 bases between the two germline ends. Germline V gene data show CDR1 as ENHRY and CDR2 as SYGVKD. The CDR3 runs 14 residues. The CDR3 region has the DNA TGTGCCATCAGTGAGTCGTTTGATTCGTCCGGCTACACCTTC. As protein: CAISESFDSSGYTF.